This T cell receptor beta chain is drawn from a study of metastatic and nonmetastatic thyroid tumors. Study context: Comparative analysis of repertoires was undertaken across blood and tumor or nodule tissue obtained from malignant and benign thyroid patients. General study points: The study reportedly found significantly higher TCR beta diversity in malignant thyroid tumors than benign nodules, in blood and tumor.

About this clone itself: The antigen remains undetermined.

TCRdb reprocessed the PCR reads via MiXCR. The data contain about 23,000 clones, roughly 14% of them seen just once; the ten biggest clones take up roughly 15%. V trimming: 0 bases; J trimming: 5 bases; junction bases outside the gene matches: 10. Germline V gives CDR1 LGHNA, CDR2 YNFKEQ. CDR3 length equals 18 residues. Thyroid surgery had not been preceded by any treatment in any patient. The rearrangement uses TRBV4-2 and TRBJ1-6; 7 bases line up with TRBD1. This clonotype was sampled from a female donor with papillary thyroid cancer or a benign thyroid nodule (not recorded which). Some clones in this sample may be carry-over from other donors' samples. Sequencing was done on a sample of tumor tissue. The CDR3 spells CASSQDIPGRGDNSPLHF. Written as DNA, the CDR3 is TGTGCCAGCAGCCAAGATATTCCGGGCAGGGGGGATAATTCACCCCTCCACTTT.